The 26 T cell receptor beta chains below all came from one sample that was sequenced in a study of cytomegalovirus exposure and HLA in healthy donors. It was with 60 Vbeta and 13 Jbeta primers that the PCR ran. The method was immunoSEQ multiplex PCR; TCRdb's version includes in-frame clones alone and lacks a portion of them. Of over 150,000 clones in the sample, around 77% were seen once. Sequenced sample: PBMCs. The source of these receptors is a woman aged 25 to 45 in good health and CMV-seronegative.

A word on this clone: An end of the junction differs from the germline gene, which may be a read error. V usage is TRBV5-6 and J usage is TRBJ1-2; D unresolved. The CDR3 covers 12 residues. Germline loops: CDR1 SGHDT, CDR2 YYEEEE. In nucleotides, the CDR3 is TGTGCCAGCAGCCCCGGAGCCTATGGCCACACCTTC. Translating gives CASSPGAYGHTF. Full variable domain (remainder filled in from reference TRBV5-6 and TRBJ1-2): DAGVTQSPTHLIKTRGQQVTLRCSPKSGHDTVSWYQQALGQGPQFIFQYYEEEERQRGNFPDRFSGHQFPNYSSELNVNALLLGDSALYLCASSPGAYGHTFGSGTRLTVV.

This clone was detected once. V and J are TRBV28 and TRBJ2-7, with TRBD1 matching over 8 bases. Germline CDR1 and CDR2: MDHEN and SYDVKM. V lost 3 bases and J lost 0; bases outside the gene matches: 4. The CDR3 length is 15 residues. This chain's CDR3 is CASSFRTGPSYEQYF. As DNA, the CDR3 is TGTGCCAGCAGTTTTCGGACAGGGCCCTCCTACGAGCAGTACTTC.

For the CDR3, the DNA is TGTGCCAGCAGCGGGGCAAATCAGCAGCCCCAGCATTTT. It yields the protein CASSGANQQPQHF. The chain carries TRBV9 and TRBJ1-5; D is unclear. V was shortened by 3 bases and J by 7 bases, with 11 bases between the two germline ends. The CDR3 covers 13 residues. Germline assignment: CDR1 SGDLS and CDR2 YYNGEE.

A single count supports this clone. The CDR3 reads CASSSGTTTYEQYF. In DNA form, the CDR3 reads TGTGCCAGCAGTTCCGGGACAACAACCTACGAGCAGTACTTC. This chain links TRBV28 with TRBJ2-7; possibly TRBD1 for D (6 bases). Trimming took off 4 bases at V and 2 bases at J, with 12 bases between the two ends. CDR1 and CDR2 (germline): MDHEN, SYDVKM. The CDR3 loop spans 14 amino acids. Combining the CDR3 with reference TRBV28 and TRBJ2-7 gives the whole variable domain DVKVTQSSRYLVKRTGEKVFLECVQDMDHENMFWYRQDPGLGLRLIYFSYDVKMKEKGDIPEGYSVSREKKERFSLILESASTNQTSMYLCASSSGTTTYEQYFGPGTRLTVT.

The chain is built from TRBV7-2 and TRBJ1-2, with 8 bases fitting TRBD1. CDR1 SGHTA and CDR2 FQGNSA come from the germline V gene. V lost 1 base to trimming and J lost 4 bases; unmatched junction nucleotides: 5. The CDR3 loop spans 15 amino acids. The CDR3 sequence is CASSLGGQGAYGYTF. CDR3 sequence (DNA): TGTGCCAGCAGCTTAGGTGGACAGGGAGCCTATGGCTACACCTTC.

In nucleotides, the CDR3 is TGTGCCAGTACACTCGACCCTACGAGGGAAAAACTGTTTTTT. Translation: CASTLDPTREKLFF. V and J are TRBV19 and TRBJ1-4, with unresolved D. From germline, CDR1 is LNHDA and CDR2 SQIVND (reference sequence). V was shortened by 7 bases and J by 8 bases, with 17 bases between the two germline ends. The CDR3 is 14 residues long. Full variable domain (missing parts from reference TRBV19 and TRBJ1-4): DGGITQSPKYLFRKEGQNVTLSCEQNLNHDAMYWYRQDPGQGLRLIYYSQIVNDFQKGDIAEGYSVSREKKESFPLTVTSAQKNPTAFYLCASTLDPTREKLFFGSGTQLSVL.

The genes are TRBV9 and TRBJ2-7, with TRBD2 identical over 10 bases. CDR3 length equals 14 residues. The trim removed 4 bases at V and 1 base at J, leaving 2 bases unmatched. Germline CDR1 SGDLS, CDR2 YYNGEE. The CDR3 protein is CASSNSGGSYEQYF. CDR3 bases: TGTGCCAGCAGCAATAGCGGGGGGTCCTACGAGCAGTACTTC. The full variable domain, rest sourced from reference TRBV9 and TRBJ2-7, is DSGVTQTPKHLITATGQRVTLRCSPRSGDLSVYWYQQSLDQGLQFLIQYYNGEERAKGNILERFSAQQFPDLHSELNLSSLELGDSALYFCASSNSGGSYEQYFGPGTRLTVT.

The chain employs TRBV7-8 and TRBJ2-7, with D perhaps matching TRBD2 (5 bases). The V end lost 5 bases, the J end lost 2 bases, and 10 bases lay between the germline ends. CDR1 and CDR2 (germline): SGHVS, FQNEAQ. The CDR3 sequence is 13 residues long. The CDR3 spells CASSHGIAYEQYF. The CDR3 bases are TGTGCCAGCAGCCACGGGATCGCCTACGAGCAGTACTTC.

This clone was detected only a few times. The rearrangement uses TRBV6-6 and TRBJ1-5, with D possibly matching TRBD1 (6 bases). V lost 7 bases and J lost 8, with 15 bases in between. Germline V CDR1 and CDR2: MNHNY, SVGAGI (reference sequence). This CDR3 is built from 13 residues. CDR3 region: CASMGGGLKPQHF. The CDR3 DNA reads TGTGCCAGCATGGGCGGGGGGCTTAAGCCCCAGCATTTT.

CDR3: CASSQEKRATDTQYF. CDR3 sequence (DNA): TGCGCCAGCAGCCAAGAGAAGCGGGCCACAGATACGCAGTATTTT. The chain employs TRBV4-1 and TRBJ2-3, with TRBD2 as a possible D gene (6 bases). V was clipped by 0 bases and J by 2 bases, with 9 bases between them. Germline lookup yields CDR1 MGHRA and CDR2 YSYEKL. The CDR3 totals 15 residues.

V and J are TRBV5-4 and TRBJ1-1; D call uncertain. The ends were cut back, 0 bases at V and 0 bases at J, with 9 bases in the middle. CDR1 and CDR2 from the germline V gene are SGHNT and YYREEE (reference sequence). The CDR3 loop spans 15 amino acids. The DNA for the CDR3 is TGTGCCAGCAGCTTGGCGCGCGCCATGAACACTGAAGCTTTCTTT. It yields the protein CASSLARAMNTEAFF.

The chain employs TRBV7-8 and TRBJ2-5, with 10 nucleotides matching TRBD2. With 4 bases clipped from V and 2 bases from J, the junction kept 10 bases outside the gene matches. The CDR3 contains 17 residues. The germline V gene encodes CDR1 SGHVS and CDR2 FQNEAQ. The CDR3 DNA follows: TGTGCCAGCAGCTCAGGGGTTAGCGGGGGGAGACAAGAGACCCAGTACTTC. Amino acid sequence: CASSSGVSGGRQETQYF.

This chain uses TRBV5-6 with TRBJ2-2; D ambiguous. Trimming left V 5 bases short and J 0 bases short, with 8 bases between. Germline CDR1 SGHDT, CDR2 YYEEEE. The CDR3 spans 14 residues. The CDR3 DNA sequence: TGTGCCAGCAGACAAAGTCCGAACACCGGGGAGCTGTTTTTT. Translated: CASRQSPNTGELFF.

This clone was counted once. The rearrangement joins TRBV4-1 to TRBJ2-3; 10 bases agree with TRBD1. Trimming removed 0 bases from V and 3 bases from J; junction bases left unmatched: 3. CDR3 length: 16 residues. Germline V lookup: CDR1 MGHRA, CDR2 YSYEKL. CDR3 sequence reads: CASSQDRTGGTDTQYF. The CDR3 DNA sequence: TGCGCCAGCAGCCAAGACAGGACAGGGGGAACAGATACGCAGTATTTT.

This clone was seen only once. The V and J genes are TRBV29-1 and TRBJ2-7; TRBD2 might be the D (5 bases). Germline CDR1 SQVTM, CDR2 ANQGSEA. The CDR3 contains 12 residues. Between the trimmed V and J ends, which lost 4 bases and 3 bases, there was a span of 10 bases. The CDR3 loop reads CSVGGEYYEQYF. The DNA for the CDR3 is TGCAGCGTTGGTGGGGAGTACTACGAGCAGTACTTC.

The chain employs TRBV9 and TRBJ1-1, with a possible D match to TRBD1 (5 bases). The germline V and J ends were trimmed by 3 bases and 3 bases, with 15 bases remaining between them. The CDR3 extends over 15 amino acids. In germline, CDR1 is SGDLS, CDR2 YYNGEE. CDR3 region: CASSAPMGQDTEAFF. DNA for the CDR3: TGTGCCAGCAGCGCACCGATGGGGCAGGACACTGAAGCTTTCTTT.

The V gene is TRBV5-1, the J gene TRBJ2-4, with D hard to call. Between the trimmed V and J ends, which lost 4 bases and 0 bases, there was a span of 8 bases. The CDR3 covers 14 residues. From germline, CDR1 is SGHRS and CDR2 YFSETQ. The CDR3 DNA is TGCGCCAGCAGCCTAACTTTAGCCAAAAACATTCAGTACTTC. Protein: CASSLTLAKNIQYF.

The chain carries TRBV7-9 and TRBJ1-2, with TRBD1 matching 8 bases. The V gene's germline CDR1 is SEHNR and CDR2 FQNEAQ (reference sequence). CDR3 length: 15 residues. V shed 7 bases and J 7 bases; nucleotides not matched to a gene: 14. The CDR3 region has the DNA TGTGCCAGCAAATCAAATCAGGGGGCGCACAGTGGCTACACCTTC. Its protein is CASKSNQGAHSGYTF.

Note on this clone: Sequence at one end of the junction differs from germline and may be a read error. CDR3 region: CSSSLDGLPLHF. The CDR3 coding sequence is TGTTCCAGCAGCTTAGATGGCTTACCCCTCCACTTT. The chain carries TRBV7-9 and TRBJ1-6; unclear D gene. The CDR3 consists of 12 residues. CDR1 and CDR2 (germline): SEHNR, FQNEAQ (reference sequence). Full variable domain (rest looked up from reference TRBV7-9 and TRBJ1-6): DTGVSQNPRHKITKRGQNVTFRCDPISEHNRLYWYRQTLGQGPEFLTYFQNEAQLEKSRLLSDRFSAERPKGSFSTLEIQRTEQGDSAMYLCSSSLDGLPLHFGNGTRLTVT.

The rearrangement uses TRBV30 and TRBJ1-3, with 7 bases aligning to TRBD1. Germline trimming cut 5 bases from V and 0 bases from J; bases unmatched to any gene: 13. Germline CDR1 and CDR2: GTSNPN and SVGIG (reference sequence). CDR3 length: 17 residues. The CDR3 reads CAWVGVGGEDSGNTIYF. Here the CDR3 DNA reads TGTGCCTGGGTGGGGGTAGGGGGCGAAGACTCTGGAAACACCATATATTTT.

This chain uses TRBV5-6 with TRBJ1-2; D unresolved. Trimming left V 2 bases short and J 4 bases short, with 12 bases between. Germline CDR1 is SGHDT and CDR2 is YYEEEE. The CDR3 is 14 amino acids. The CDR3 protein is CASSLPISGYGYTF. The CDR3 region has the DNA TGTGCCAGCAGCTTACCCATCTCGGGCTATGGCTACACCTTC.

The genes are TRBV4-2 and TRBJ2-5, with TRBD1 matching 7 bases. The J call may be incorrect, as the DNA end agrees better with TRBJ2-7. The germline V gene encodes CDR1 LGHNA and CDR2 YNFKEQ. CDR3 length equals 14 residues. The CDR3 region is CASSRPGQNYEQYF. The CDR3 DNA reads TGTGCCAGCAGCCGCCCGGGACAGAACTACGAGCAGTACTTC.

This chain connects TRBV7-2 to TRBJ1-1; no firm D call. This CDR3 has 13 amino acids. Trimming removed 6 bases from V and 3 bases from J, with 11 bases in between. CDR1 and CDR2 (germline): SGHTA, FQGNSA. The DNA of the CDR3 is TGTGCCAGCAGTTTCGTTCAGTACACTGAAGCTTTCTTT. This encodes CASSFVQYTEAFF.

The chain uses TRBV11-2 and TRBJ2-7; 8 nucleotides match TRBD2. Losses at the gene ends were 0 bases for V and 2 bases for J; bases not matched to a gene: 6. CDR1 is SGHAT, CDR2 FQNNGV, per germline. This CDR3 comprises 16 residues. This CDR3 reads CASSLDSIAGPYEQYF. CDR3 nucleotides: TGTGCCAGCAGCTTAGATTCTATAGCGGGGCCCTACGAGCAGTACTTC.

This rearrangement joins TRBV6-1 to TRBJ1-1; the D gene is possibly TRBD1 (6 bases). Trimming removed 4 bases from V and 1 base from J, with 13 bases in between. Germline CDR1 MNHNS, CDR2 SASEGT. The CDR3 contains 15 residues. The CDR3 reads CASSAQGGPNTEAFF. In nucleotides, the CDR3 is TGTGCCAGCAGTGCCCAAGGGGGTCCGAACACTGAAGCTTTCTTT.

The CDR3 loop is CASSLEGIAEAFF. The DNA of the CDR3 is TGTGCCAGCAGCTTAGAGGGGATCGCTGAAGCTTTCTTT. The chain joins TRBV13 to TRBJ1-1; tentative D call: TRBD1 (5 bases). Deletions cut 1 base from V and 6 bases from J, with 9 bases between. The CDR3 totals 13 residues. Germline loops: CDR1 PRHDT, CDR2 FYEKMQ (reference sequence). The full variable domain, with the rest looked up from reference TRBV13 and TRBJ1-1, is AAGVIQSPRHLIKEKRETATLKCYPIPRHDTVYWYQQGPGQDPQFLISFYEKMQSDKGSIPDRFSAQQFSDYHSELNMSSLELGDSALYFCASSLEGIAEAFFGQGTRLTVV.